The clone carrying this T cell receptor (beta chain) was observed a few times. Its antigen is still unknown. These data belong to a study of regulatory dendritic cells for organ transplantation. Findings of the study overall: Naive T cells showed high diversity, memory cells less, memory CD8+ least. The most alloreactive TCR clonotypes were found in resting memory CD8+ cells.

Memory T cells were CD45RO+, naive were CD45RA+, sorted by FACS. Generated by immunoSEQ multiplex PCR, the TCRdb table keeps only in-frame clones and is missing some. The data show about 20,000 clones, 74% seen once. This sequence originates from a human donor in good health. The sample was memory CD4+ T cells from blood. Regarding subset: CD45RO+ memory T cells.

This CDR3 reads CASSFEGGLATGELFF. The CDR3 DNA sequence: TGCGCCAGCAGCTTCGAGGGGGGGCTCGCCACCGGGGAGCTGTTTTTT. The chain uses TRBV4-1 and TRBJ2-2; D is possibly TRBD2 (7 bases). Germline values: CDR1 MGHRA, CDR2 YSYEKL. Trimming removed 5 bases at V and 4 bases at J, with 17 bases between. This CDR3 region has 16 residues.